The T cell receptor (beta chain) described here comes from a study of cytomegalovirus exposure and HLA in healthy donors. Overall study findings and caveats: The authors reported that TCR beta sequences could predict HLA-A and HLA-B alleles. These predictions were accurate for most subjects in the first cohort.

Comment on this clone: Its antigen is unidentified.

PCR involved 60 Vbeta and 13 Jbeta primers. The repertoire was sequenced with immunoSEQ multiplex PCR; TCRdb's copy has only in-frame clones and lacks some. The sample contains about 120,000 clones, around 72% of which appear only once. The CDR3 totals 14 residues. V was trimmed by 2 bases and J by 3 bases, leaving 11 bases between them. The V gene's germline CDR1 is SGHRS and CDR2 YFSETQ. Input material: PBMCs. The receptor's source is a woman in her thirties or forties in good health and CMV-seropositive. The rearrangement joins TRBV5-1 to TRBJ1-2; possibly TRBD1 for D (5 bases). The CDR3 DNA is TGCGCCAGCAGCTTTAGAAGGGGTGACTATGGCTACACCTTC. Its protein product is CASSFRRGDYGYTF.